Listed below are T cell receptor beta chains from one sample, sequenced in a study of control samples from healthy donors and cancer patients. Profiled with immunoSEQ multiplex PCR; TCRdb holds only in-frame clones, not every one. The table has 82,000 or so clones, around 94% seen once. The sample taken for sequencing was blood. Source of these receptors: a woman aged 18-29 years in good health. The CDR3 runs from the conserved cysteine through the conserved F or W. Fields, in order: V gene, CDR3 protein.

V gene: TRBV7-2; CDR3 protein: CASSFTSGGAYFYEQYF
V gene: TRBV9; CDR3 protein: CASSVGGGLAEQYF
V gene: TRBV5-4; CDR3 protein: CASSSMGADRRTGELFF
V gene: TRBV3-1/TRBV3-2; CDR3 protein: CASSQEFSGREQFF
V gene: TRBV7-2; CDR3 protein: CASSTRGRQGMYEQYF
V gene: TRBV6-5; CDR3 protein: CASIPRGGTEAFF
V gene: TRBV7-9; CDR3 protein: CASSSPPGSGEAFF
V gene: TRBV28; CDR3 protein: CASSLISGRAQPQHF
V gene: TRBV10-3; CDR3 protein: CAISSEGRGNQPQHF
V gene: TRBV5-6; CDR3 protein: CASGDGGREDTQYF
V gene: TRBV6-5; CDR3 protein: CATLPTPLTGELFF
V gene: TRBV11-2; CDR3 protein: CASSLRVAGEETQYF
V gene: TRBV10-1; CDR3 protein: CASSDPERQGTYEQYF
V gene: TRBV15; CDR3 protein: CATSRDPVYGYTF
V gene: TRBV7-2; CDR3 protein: CASSLPGTRSNIAKNIQYF
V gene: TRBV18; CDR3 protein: CASSPRDRVSSSPLHF
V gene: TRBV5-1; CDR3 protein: CASSLVTGNTEAFF
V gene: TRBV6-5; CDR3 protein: CASSYGVVDMNTEAFF
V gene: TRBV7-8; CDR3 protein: CASSRSGTSGRTDTQYF
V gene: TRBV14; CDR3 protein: CASSLNRGLNYGYTF
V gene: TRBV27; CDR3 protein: CASRTTSTDTQYF
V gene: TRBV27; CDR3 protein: CASRKKRETYNEQFF
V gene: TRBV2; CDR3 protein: CASMFSQGWADTQYF
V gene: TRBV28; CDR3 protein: CASRRTGDHQHF
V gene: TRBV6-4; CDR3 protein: CASSDGSVSSPLHF
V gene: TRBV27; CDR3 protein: CASSFLGGPGTGELFF
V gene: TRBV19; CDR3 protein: CASSILGTEAFF
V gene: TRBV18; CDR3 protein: CASSDRGRMAGELFF
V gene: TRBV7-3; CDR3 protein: CASSQRTIPGSYNEQFF
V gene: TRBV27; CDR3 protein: CASSLRFGGGNQPQHF
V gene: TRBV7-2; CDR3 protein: CASSKAYSEKLFF
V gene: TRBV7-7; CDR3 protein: CASSQTAGVNTGELFF
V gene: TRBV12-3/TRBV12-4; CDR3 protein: CASSFMNTEAFF
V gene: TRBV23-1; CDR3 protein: CASSRDRGHPSTEAFF
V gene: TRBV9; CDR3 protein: CASGTGTGFFTDTQYF
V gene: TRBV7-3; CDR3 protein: CASSFNSPIRRSCEQYF
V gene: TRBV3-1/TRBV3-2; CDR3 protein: CASSQESHRSSYEQYF
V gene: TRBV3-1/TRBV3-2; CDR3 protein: CASSPSGRGNTIYF
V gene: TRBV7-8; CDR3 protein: CASSRDSSSGNTIYF
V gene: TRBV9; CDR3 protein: CASSVSKGGGEQYF
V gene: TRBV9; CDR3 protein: CASNLGAGSDTQYF
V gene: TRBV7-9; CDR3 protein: CASSRGQPQETQYF
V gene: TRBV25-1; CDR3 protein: CASSEGQPNEKLFF